The rows below give T cell receptor beta chains drawn from one sample of a study of vaccination and CD4 T cells after COVID-19. These receptors are not linked to any known antigen. Each CDR3 protein gets one entry after TCRdb re-called the PCR reads with MiXCR. The profile shows fewer than 4,500 distinct CDR3 sequences, over 15% of them singletons. Material for sequencing was CD4+ T cells from blood, cultured in vitro. The source is a human donor who had recovered from COVID-19. The CDR3 runs from the conserved cysteine through the conserved F or W. The D gene is left open where the match is weak. Size tells how often a clone was seen (once, few, many) or the class of an expanded clone, and some rows leave it out.

TRBV2	.	.	TRBJ1-2	TGTGCCAGCAGTGAAACGCAGGATAACTATGGCTACACCTTC	CASSETQDNYGYTF
TRBV25-1	few	TRBD2	TRBJ2-2	TGTGCCAGCAGTCGAGGGCGGGGGAAGGAAACCGGGGAGCTGTTTTTT	CASSRGRGKETGELFF
TRBV6-4	medium-sized	.	TRBJ2-7	TGTGCCAGCAGTGCTGAGACTGGCTACGAGCAGTACTTC	CASSAETGYEQYF
TRBV7-3	medium-sized	.	TRBJ2-2	TGTGCCAGCAGCTTAACGAACACCGGGGAGCTGTTTTTT	CASSLTNTGELFF
TRBV6-5	.	.	TRBJ1-2	TGTGCCAGCAGTTACTCGTTCTCAGGGTCGTGGACTAACTATGGCTACACCTTC	CASSYSFSGSWTNYGYTF
TRBV30	.	.	TRBJ2-1	TGTGCCTGGTGTAGAGGGTATGAGCAGTTCTTC	CAWCRGYEQFF
TRBV7-9	.	.	TRBJ2-1	TGTGCCAGCAGCCCCAGGGGGGGCCTTCGCTCCTACAATGAGCAGTTCTTC	CASSPRGGLRSYNEQFF
TRBV12-3/TRBV12-4	medium-sized	.	TRBJ2-5	TGTGCCAGCAGTACAGGGAGGGAAGAGACCCAGTACTTC	CASSTGREETQYF
TRBV6-5	medium-sized	.	TRBJ2-5	TGTGCCAGCAGTTACCAGAGCCCTACCGGGAGAGGTGGGGAGACCCAGTACTTC	CASSYQSPTGRGGETQYF
TRBV6-1	few	.	TRBJ2-6	TGTGCCAGCAGTGAAGGGGGGGCTGGGGCCAACGTCCTGACTTTC	CASSEGGAGANVLTF
TRBV20-1	.	.	TRBJ2-3	TGCAGTGCTGTTTTGGACAGATACACAGATACGCAGTATTTT	CSAVLDRYTDTQYF
TRBV19	.	.	TRBJ1-5	TGTGCCAGTAGTTCGCCGATACCCAATCAGCCCCAGCATTTT	CASSSPIPNQPQHF
TRBV15	medium-sized	.	TRBJ1-5	TGTGCCACCAGCAGAGTGGGCAGCTTCAATCAGCCCCAGCATTTT	CATSRVGSFNQPQHF
TRBV5-6	.	TRBD1	TRBJ1-1	TGTGCCAGCAGCTTGGCCACAGGGGGCGAACGAACCGGTGAAGCTTTCTTT	CASSLATGGERTGEAFF
TRBV6-1	.	.	TRBJ1-5	TGTGCCAGCAGTGGCCAGCAAAATCAGCCCCAGCATTTT	CASSGQQNQPQHF
TRBV14	.	TRBD1	TRBJ1-6	TGTGCCAGCAGCCAAGTCTATGTCAACCGGGACAGGGGTTCACCCCTCCACTTT	CASSQVYVNRDRGSPLHF
TRBV12-5	.	TRBD1	TRBJ1-1	TGTGCTAGTGGTCCAGGGGGCGGGTACACTGAAGCTTTCTTT	CASGPGGGYTEAFF
TRBV12-3/TRBV12-4	medium-sized	TRBD1	TRBJ1-2	TGTGCCAGCAGTTTGGGACAGTCCATTGGGGATGGCTACACCTTC	CASSLGQSIGDGYTF
TRBV20-1	.	TRBD2	TRBJ2-5	TGCAGTGCTAGACCAGGGGAGGCGGGGGGCCACCAAGAGACCCAGTACTTC	CSARPGEAGGHQETQYF
TRBV5-1	.	.	TRBJ1-1	TGCGCCAGCAGCCTCGTGACAGGTCTCAACACTGAAGCTTTCTTT	CASSLVTGLNTEAFF
TRBV20-1	few	.	TRBJ2-3	TGCAGTGCTCGACGAGTGAGGGGGGCCCGAGATACGCAGTATTTT	CSARRVRGARDTQYF
TRBV12-3/TRBV12-4	few	TRBD1	TRBJ2-1	TGTGCCAGCAGCTGGACAGGGGTTTCTTACAATGAGCAGTTCTTC	CASSWTGVSYNEQFF
TRBV20-1	few	.	TRBJ2-5	TGCAGTGCTAGGGGGGCAGGGGACCAAGAGACCCAGTACTTC	CSARGAGDQETQYF
TRBV20-1	.	.	TRBJ1-1	TGCAGTGCTAGCGGCAGGCTAAAAACTGAAGCTTTCTTT	CSASGRLKTEAFF
TRBV12-3/TRBV12-4	.	.	TRBJ2-3	TGTGCCAGCAGTCCCCGCCAGGCCACAGATACGCAGTATTTT	CASSPRQATDTQYF
TRBV30	medium-sized	.	TRBJ2-2	TGTGCCTGGAGTCGGCATAACACCGGGGAGCTGTTTTTT	CAWSRHNTGELFF
TRBV12-3/TRBV12-4	.	.	TRBJ2-2	TGTGCCAGCAGCCCCACTTTCACCGGGGAGCTGTTTTTT	CASSPTFTGELFF
TRBV2	.	.	TRBJ2-2	TGTGCCAGCAGTTACACCGGGGAGCTGTTTTTT	CASSYTGELFF
TRBV5-4	.	TRBD2	TRBJ2-5	TGTGCCAGCAGCCCGGGGGGGACCGGGAGGTATTTGGCCCAGTACTTC	CASSPGGTGRYLAQYF
TRBV6-1	few	TRBD2	TRBJ2-4	TGTGCCAGCAGGGGGACTAGGGGGGACATTCAGTACTTC	CASRGTRGDIQYF
TRBV4-1	few	TRBD1	TRBJ1-5	TGCGCCAGCAGCCTTGCCGGGACAGCTGGAAATCAGCCCCAGCATTTT	CASSLAGTAGNQPQHF
TRBV6-1	few	.	TRBJ1-1	TGTGCCAGCAGTGATTCAAGGGTTGAAGCTTTCTTT	CASSDSRVEAFF
TRBV20-1	.	.	TRBJ1-3	TGCAGTGCTAGAGCGGGGAGCTCTGGAAACACCATATATTTT	CSARAGSSGNTIYF